This TCR beta chain was identified during a study of T cell responses to AZD1222 COVID-19 vaccine. Study-wide results and limits: Seropositive AZD1222 recipients at baseline numbered only 6 or 7.

CDR1 is SGDLS and CDR2 is YYNGEE in the germline V gene. V was clipped by 0 bases and J by 3 bases; unmatched bases: 13. There are 18 residues in the CDR3. Assay: immunoSEQ multiplex PCR; the TCRdb copy retains only in-frame clones and omits some. The sample lists about 130,000 clones; just over 85% were seen once. A note on this clone: Its antigen is not identified.

Source: peripheral blood, taken on day 0 of AZD1222 vaccination. This sequence originates from an adult in good health. The rearrangement links TRBV9 to TRBJ2-3; TRBD2 matches 7 bases. Written as DNA, the CDR3 is TGTGCCAGCAGCGTAGCTACTGGGATAGCGGGTCGGACAGATACGCAGTATTTT. Translated: CASSVATGIAGRTDTQYF.